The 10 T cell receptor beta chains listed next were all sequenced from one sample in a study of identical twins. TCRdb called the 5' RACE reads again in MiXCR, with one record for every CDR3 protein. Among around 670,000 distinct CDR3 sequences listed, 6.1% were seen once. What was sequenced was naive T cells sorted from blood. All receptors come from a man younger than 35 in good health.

The DNA of the CDR3 is TGTGCCAGCAGCTTAGAATGGACCTTGAACACTGAAGCTTTCTTT. It yields the protein CASSLEWTLNTEAFF. The genes are TRBV11-2 and TRBJ1-1; D is uncertain. V was cut by 0 bases and J by 0 bases, with 8 bases left in between. The CDR3 runs to 15 residues. Germline values: CDR1 SGHAT, CDR2 FQNNGV. Looking up the rest from reference TRBV11-2 and TRBJ1-1 gives the full variable domain: EAGVAQSPRYKIIEKRQSVAFWCNPISGHATLYWYQQILGQGPKLLIQFQNNGVVDDSQLPKDRFSAERLKGVDSTLKIQPAKLEDSAVYLCASSLEWTLNTEAFFGQGTRLTVV.

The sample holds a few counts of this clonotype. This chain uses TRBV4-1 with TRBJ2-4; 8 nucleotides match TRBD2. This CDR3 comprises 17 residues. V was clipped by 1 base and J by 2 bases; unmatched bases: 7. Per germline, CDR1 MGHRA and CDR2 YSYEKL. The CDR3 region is CASSQVFGRETKNIQYF. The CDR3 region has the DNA TGCGCCAGCAGCCAAGTTTTCGGGAGGGAGACCAAAAACATTCAGTACTTC.

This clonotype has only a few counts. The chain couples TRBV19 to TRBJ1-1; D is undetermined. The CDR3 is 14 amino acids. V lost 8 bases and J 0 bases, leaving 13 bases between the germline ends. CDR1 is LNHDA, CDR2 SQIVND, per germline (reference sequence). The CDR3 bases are TGTGCCAGTTCGGGAGACGGAGTGAACACTGAAGCTTTCTTT. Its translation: CASSGDGVNTEAFF.

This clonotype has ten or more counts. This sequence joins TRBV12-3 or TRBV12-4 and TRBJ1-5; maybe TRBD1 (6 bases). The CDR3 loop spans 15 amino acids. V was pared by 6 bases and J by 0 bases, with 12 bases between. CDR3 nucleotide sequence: TGTGCCAGCAGAACTACAGGGTATAGCAATCAGCCCCAGCATTTT. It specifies CASRTTGYSNQPQHF.

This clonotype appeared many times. Here the CDR3 reads CSALTGSQETQYF. In DNA, the CDR3 is TGCAGTGCTCTGACGGGGTCCCAAGAGACCCAGTACTTC. V and J are TRBV20-1 and TRBJ2-5, with D perhaps matching TRBD2 (5 bases). The CDR3 runs 13 residues. V gave up 5 bases and J gave up 1 base, with 11 bases separating them. The germline gives CDR1 DFQATT, CDR2 SNEGSKA (reference sequence).

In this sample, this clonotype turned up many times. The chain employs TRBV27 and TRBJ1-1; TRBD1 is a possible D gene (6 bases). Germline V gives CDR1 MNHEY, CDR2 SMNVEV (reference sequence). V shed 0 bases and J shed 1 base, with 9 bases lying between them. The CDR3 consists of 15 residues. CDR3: CASSLSDRGNTEAFF. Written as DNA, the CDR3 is TGTGCCAGCAGTTTATCGGACAGAGGGAACACTGAAGCTTTCTTT.

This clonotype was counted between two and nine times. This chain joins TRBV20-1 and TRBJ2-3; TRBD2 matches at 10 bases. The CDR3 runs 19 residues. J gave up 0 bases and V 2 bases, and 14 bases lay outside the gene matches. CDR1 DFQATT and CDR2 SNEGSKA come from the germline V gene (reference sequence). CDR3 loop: CSARYLAGVKLLSTDTQYF. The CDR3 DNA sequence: TGCAGTGCTAGATACCTAGCGGGGGTCAAACTCCTTAGCACAGATACGCAGTATTTT.

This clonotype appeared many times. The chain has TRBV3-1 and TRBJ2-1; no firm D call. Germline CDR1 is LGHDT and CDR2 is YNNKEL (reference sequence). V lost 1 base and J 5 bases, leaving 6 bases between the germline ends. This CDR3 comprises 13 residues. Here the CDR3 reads CASSQARDNEQFF. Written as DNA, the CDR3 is TGTGCCAGCAGCCAAGCTAGGGACAATGAGCAGTTCTTC.

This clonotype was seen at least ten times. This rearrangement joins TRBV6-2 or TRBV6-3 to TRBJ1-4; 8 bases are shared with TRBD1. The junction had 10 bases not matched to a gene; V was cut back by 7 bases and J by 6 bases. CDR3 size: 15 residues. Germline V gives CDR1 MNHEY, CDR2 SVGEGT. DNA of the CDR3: TGTGCCAGCACCCCTGGGGAGACAGGGGATGAAAAACTGTTTTTT. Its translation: CASTPGETGDEKLFF.

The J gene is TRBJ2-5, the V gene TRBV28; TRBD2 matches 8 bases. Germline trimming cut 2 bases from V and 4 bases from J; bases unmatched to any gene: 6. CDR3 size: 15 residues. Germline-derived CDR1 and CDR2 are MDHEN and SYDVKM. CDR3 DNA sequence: TGTGCCAGCAGTTTAGAGTTCCGGGAGGGAGAGACCCAGTACTTC. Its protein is CASSLEFREGETQYF.